The T cell receptor beta chain described here comes from a study of control samples from healthy donors and cancer patients. Only in-frame clones appear in the TCRdb table, and some are missing; sequencing was by immunoSEQ multiplex PCR. Among around 170,000 clones, 88% were seen once, and the ten largest hold under 5%. Germline loops: CDR1 SEHNR, CDR2 FQNEAQ (reference sequence). The CDR3 runs to 17 residues. V lost 6 bases and J 0 bases, leaving 18 bases between the germline ends. This clone was counted only a few times. The sequence came from a woman in her thirties in good health. The V and J genes are TRBV7-9 and TRBJ2-1; a possible D gene is TRBD2 (7 bases). The source material was blood. CDR3 sequence (DNA): TGTGCCAGCAGGAGGAGGGAGGGGGATAGCTCCTACAATGAGCAGTTCTTC. Its translation is CASRRREGDSSYNEQFF.